A single sample gave rise to the 8 T cell receptor beta chains below, sequenced in a study of T cell clonality in common variable immunodeficiency (dated by TCRdb to between 2015 and 2017). Library preparation employed the immunoSEQ multiplex PCR assay. TCRdb limited this immuneACCESS table to in-frame rearrangements with V and J called. A share of clones is missing; checked studies link under half to unresolved V genes, and the rest is unexplained. The table for this sample lists about 52,000 clones, none of them counted only once. The ten largest clonotypes hold about 2% of the sample. What was sequenced was peripheral blood mononuclear cells. The receptors were gathered from a person aged 18 to 75 in good health.

This clone was observed at least ten times. Sequencing ends 3 residues short of the CDR3 end; the germline J gene provides the rest. The chain recombines TRBV7-9 with TRBJ1-2; D gene ambiguous. From germline, CDR1 is SEHNR and CDR2 FQNEAQ (reference sequence). This CDR3 has 14 residues. V was cut by 1 base and J by 7 bases, with 13 bases left in between. Incomplete CDR3 DNA: TGTGCCAGCAGCTTAGAACCCCAATCCAGTGGC. Its translation is CASSLEPQSSG. The entire CDR3 protein reads CASSLEPQSSGYTF.

This clone showed up many times. CDR3 bases read: TGCGCCAGCAGCTTGGGGGGGACTAGTCGGCAAGAGACC. This sequence encodes CASSLGGTSRQET. From start to end, the CDR3 is CASSLGGTSRQETQYF. The rearrangement uses TRBV5-1 and TRBJ2-5; TRBD2 matches at 8 bases. Coverage ceases 3 residues before the CDR3 finishes, and the germline J gene fills in the end. The CDR3 contains 16 residues. The V and J ends lost 0 bases and 2 bases, in that order; junction bases with no gene match: 6. From germline, CDR1 is SGHRS and CDR2 YFSETQ.

This clone was seen many times. The read is 3 residues too short to cover the CDR3 end, so that end is filled in from the germline J gene. The rearrangement links TRBV5-1 to TRBJ1-2; 10 bases match TRBD1. The CDR3 extends over 14 amino acids. CDR1 and CDR2 from the germline V gene are SGHRS and YFSETQ. The CDR3 sequence: CASSRDRGPNGYTF. The CDR3 DNA, read in part, is TGCGCCAGCAGCCGAGACAGGGGGCCGAACGGC.

This clone occurred a few times. The read halts 3 residues ahead of the CDR3 end, with the missing end drawn from the germline J gene. The chain joins TRBV18 to TRBJ1-1; D is possibly TRBD1 (6 bases). The V end was cut by 6 bases, the J end by 4 bases, with 12 bases between. Germline V lookup: CDR1 KGHSH, CDR2 LQKENI. This CDR3 comprises 13 residues. CDR3 bases read: TGTGCCAGCTCGCCTGGACAGCTCACTGAA. Amino acids: CASSPGQLTE. From start to end, the CDR3 is CASSPGQLTEAFF.

The table lists this clone with a few counts. The read stops 3 residues short of the end of the CDR3; the missing end is completed from the germline J gene. The J gene is TRBJ2-5, the V gene TRBV7-9; D not resolved. V dropped 8 bases and J dropped 5 bases, with 21 bases sitting between them. The CDR3 consists of 15 residues. The germline V gene encodes CDR1 SEHNR and CDR2 FQNEAQ (reference sequence). The CDR3 here is CASAPLGSTLETQYF. CDR3 bases read: TGTGCCAGCGCCCCCCTCGGGTCGACTTTGGAGACC.

This clone was seen ten or more times. The sequence runs out 3 residues before the end of the CDR3; the remainder is reconstructed from the germline J gene. The chain recombines TRBV5-4 with TRBJ1-4; weak D call: TRBD1 (6 bases). Trimming stripped 5 bases from V and 6 bases from J, with 11 bases between. The CDR3 runs to 13 residues. CDR1 is SGHNT and CDR2 is YYREEE in the germline V gene (reference sequence). The covered CDR3 bases are TGTGCCAGCAGACCAGGACAGCATGAAAAA. Encoded protein: CASRPGQHEK. The whole CDR3 sequence reads CASRPGQHEKLFF.

This clone was picked up many times. The CDR3 end is not reached by the read, which stops 3 residues before it; the germline J gene fills it in. This chain connects TRBV29-1 to TRBJ2-7, with 9 bases fitting TRBD1. The V gene's germline CDR1 is SQVTM and CDR2 ANQGSEA. The CDR3 has 15 residues. Trimming at V came to 6 bases and at J to 6 bases, leaving 15 bases not matched to a gene. The sequenced part of the CDR3 DNA is TGCAGCGTCTCTACCGGGACAGGGAAATACGGCGAG. It encodes CSVSTGTGKYGE. The whole CDR3 sequence reads CSVSTGTGKYGEQYF.

This clone occurred many times. The read ends 3 residues shy of where the CDR3 ends; the end is completed using the germline J gene. The rearrangement uses TRBV5-5 and TRBJ1-5; no clear D. The CDR3 length is 14 residues. The germline V and J ends were trimmed by 5 bases and 4 bases, with 13 bases remaining between them. Germline CDR1 is SGHKS and CDR2 is YYEKEE (reference sequence). CDR3 amino acids: CASRFEGRNQPQHF. The CDR3 bases that were read are TGTGCCAGCAGATTCGAGGGTCGAAATCAGCCC.